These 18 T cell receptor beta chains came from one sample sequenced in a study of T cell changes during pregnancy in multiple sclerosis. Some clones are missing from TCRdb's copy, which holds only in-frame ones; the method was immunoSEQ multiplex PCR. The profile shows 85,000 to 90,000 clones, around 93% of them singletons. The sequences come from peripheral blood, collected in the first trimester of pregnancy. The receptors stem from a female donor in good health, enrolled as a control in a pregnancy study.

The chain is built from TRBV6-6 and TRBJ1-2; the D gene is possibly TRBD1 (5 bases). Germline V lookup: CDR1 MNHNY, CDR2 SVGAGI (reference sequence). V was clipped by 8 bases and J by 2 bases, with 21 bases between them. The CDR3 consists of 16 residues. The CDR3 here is CASVSNSGGRNYGYTF. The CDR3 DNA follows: TGTGCCAGCGTGTCGAACAGCGGGGGGAGGAACTATGGCTACACCTTC.

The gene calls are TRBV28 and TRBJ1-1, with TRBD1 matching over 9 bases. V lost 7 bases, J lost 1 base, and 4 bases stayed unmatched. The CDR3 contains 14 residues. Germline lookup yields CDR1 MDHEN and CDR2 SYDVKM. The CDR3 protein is CASTGQGTNTEAFF. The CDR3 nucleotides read TGTGCCAGCACCGGACAGGGGACGAACACTGAAGCTTTCTTT.

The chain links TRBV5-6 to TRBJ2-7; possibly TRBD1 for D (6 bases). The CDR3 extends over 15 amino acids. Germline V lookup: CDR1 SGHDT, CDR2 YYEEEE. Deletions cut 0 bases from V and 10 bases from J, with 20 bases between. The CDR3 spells CASSLGQVGLRIQYF. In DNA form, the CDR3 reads TGTGCCAGCAGCTTGGGACAGGTTGGGCTTAGAATACAGTACTTC.

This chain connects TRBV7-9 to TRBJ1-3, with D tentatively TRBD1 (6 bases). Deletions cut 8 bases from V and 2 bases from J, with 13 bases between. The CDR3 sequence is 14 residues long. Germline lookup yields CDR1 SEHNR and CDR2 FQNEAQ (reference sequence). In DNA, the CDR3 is TGTGCCAGCTGGGGCACAGGGACTGGAAACACCATATATTTT. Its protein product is CASWGTGTGNTIYF.

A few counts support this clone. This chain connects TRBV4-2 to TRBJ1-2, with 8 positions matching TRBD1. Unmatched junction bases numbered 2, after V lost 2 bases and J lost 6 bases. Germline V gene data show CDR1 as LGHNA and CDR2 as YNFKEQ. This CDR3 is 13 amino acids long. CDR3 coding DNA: TGTGCCAGCAGCCAACAGGGGGCTGATGGCTACACCTTC. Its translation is CASSQQGADGYTF.

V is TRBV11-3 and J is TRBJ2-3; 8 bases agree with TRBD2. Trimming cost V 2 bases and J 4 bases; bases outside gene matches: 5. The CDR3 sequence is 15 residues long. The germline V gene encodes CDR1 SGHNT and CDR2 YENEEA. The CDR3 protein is CASSLRGGGPDTQYF. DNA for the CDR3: TGTGCCAGCAGCTTACGGGGGGGTGGGCCAGATACGCAGTATTTT.

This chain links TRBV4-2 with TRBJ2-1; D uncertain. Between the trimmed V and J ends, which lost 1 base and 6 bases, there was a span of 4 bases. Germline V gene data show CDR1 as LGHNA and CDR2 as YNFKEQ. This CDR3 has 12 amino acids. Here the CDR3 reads CASSQVSNEQFF. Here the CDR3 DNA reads TGTGCCAGCAGCCAAGTTAGCAATGAGCAGTTCTTC.

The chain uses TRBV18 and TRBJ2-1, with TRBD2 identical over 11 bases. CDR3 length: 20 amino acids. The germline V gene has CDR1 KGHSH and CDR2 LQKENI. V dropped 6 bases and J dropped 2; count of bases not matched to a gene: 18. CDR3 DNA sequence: TGTGCCAGCTCGCCGATAGCGGGGGGGCGGAAACCTGAACCCTACAATGAGCAGTTCTTC. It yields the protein CASSPIAGGRKPEPYNEQFF.

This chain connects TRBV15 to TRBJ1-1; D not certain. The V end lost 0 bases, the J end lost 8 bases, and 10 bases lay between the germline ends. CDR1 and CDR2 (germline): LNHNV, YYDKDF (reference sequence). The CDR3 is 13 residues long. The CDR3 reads CATSRDSSSEAFF. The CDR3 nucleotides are TGTGCCACCAGCAGAGATAGTAGCAGCGAAGCTTTCTTT.

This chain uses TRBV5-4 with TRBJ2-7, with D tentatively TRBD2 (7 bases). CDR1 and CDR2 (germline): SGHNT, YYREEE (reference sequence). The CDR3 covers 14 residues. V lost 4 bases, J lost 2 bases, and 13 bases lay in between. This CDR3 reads CASSPLGGPYEQYF. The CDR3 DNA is TGTGCCAGCAGCCCCCTGGGGGGGCCCTACGAGCAGTACTTC.

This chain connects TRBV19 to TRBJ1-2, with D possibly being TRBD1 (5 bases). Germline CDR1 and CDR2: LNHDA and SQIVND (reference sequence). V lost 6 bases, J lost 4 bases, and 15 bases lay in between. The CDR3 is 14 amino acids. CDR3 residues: CASRFQDRPYGYTF. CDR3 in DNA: TGTGCCAGTAGATTCCAAGACAGACCCTATGGCTACACCTTC. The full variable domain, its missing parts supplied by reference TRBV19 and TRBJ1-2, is DGGITQSPKYLFRKEGQNVTLSCEQNLNHDAMYWYRQDPGQGLRLIYYSQIVNDFQKGDIAEGYSVSREKKESFPLTVTSAQKNPTAFYLCASRFQDRPYGYTFGSGTRLTVV.

CDR3 in amino acids: CASSQDRGLDIQYF. The CDR3 coding sequence is TGCGCCAGCAGCCAAGATCGAGGGTTAGACATTCAGTACTTC. V gene TRBV4-3 combines with J gene TRBJ2-4; TRBD2 is a possible D gene (5 bases). The V and J ends lost 0 bases and 8 bases respectively, with 11 bases between them. The CDR3 covers 14 residues. Per germline, CDR1 LGHNA and CDR2 YSLEER.

CDR3 coding DNA: TGTGCCAGCAGCCCTCAGGGGGCCAGGGACGAGCAGTACTTC. Protein product: CASSPQGARDEQYF. This chain uses TRBV7-2 with TRBJ2-7; 8 bases fit TRBD1. CDR1 and CDR2 (germline): SGHTA, FQGNSA. The V segment lost 5 bases and the J segment 5 bases; nucleotides outside the gene matches: 8. The CDR3 runs 14 residues.

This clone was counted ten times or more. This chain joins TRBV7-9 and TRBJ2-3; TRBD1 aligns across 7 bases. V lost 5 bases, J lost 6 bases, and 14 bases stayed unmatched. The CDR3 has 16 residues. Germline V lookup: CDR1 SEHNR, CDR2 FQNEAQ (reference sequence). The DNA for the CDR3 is TGTGCCAGCAGCCCCAACAGGGACAGCCCGATTGATACGCAGTATTTT. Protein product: CASSPNRDSPIDTQYF.

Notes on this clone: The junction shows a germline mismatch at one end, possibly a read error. The CDR3 is CASSGQPLNRPQHF. The CDR3 nucleotides read TGTGCCAGTAGTGGGCAGCCGTTGAATCGGCCCCAGCATTTT. The chain employs TRBV19 and TRBJ1-5; D unresolved. In germline, CDR1 is LNHDA, CDR2 SQIVND (reference sequence). This CDR3 has 14 residues. The variable domain in full, with the rest retrieved from reference TRBV19 and TRBJ1-5, is DGGITQSPKYLFRKEGQNVTLSCEQNLNHDAMYWYRQDPGQGLRLIYYSQIVNDFQKGDIAEGYSVSREKKESFPLTVTSAQKNPTAFYLCASSGQPLNRPQHFGDGTRLSIL.

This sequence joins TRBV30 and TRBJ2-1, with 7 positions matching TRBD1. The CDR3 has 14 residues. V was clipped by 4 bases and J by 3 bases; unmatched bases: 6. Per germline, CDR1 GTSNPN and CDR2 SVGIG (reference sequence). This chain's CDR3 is CAWTVGTDYNEQFF. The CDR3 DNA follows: TGTGCCTGGACCGTGGGGACAGACTACAATGAGCAGTTCTTC. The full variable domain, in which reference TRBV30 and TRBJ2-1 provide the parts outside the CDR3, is SQTIHQWPATLVQPVGSPLSLECTVEGTSNPNLYWYRQAAGRGLQLLFYSVGIGQISSEVPQNLSASRPQDRQFILSSKKLLLSDSGFYLCAWTVGTDYNEQFFGPGTRLTVL.

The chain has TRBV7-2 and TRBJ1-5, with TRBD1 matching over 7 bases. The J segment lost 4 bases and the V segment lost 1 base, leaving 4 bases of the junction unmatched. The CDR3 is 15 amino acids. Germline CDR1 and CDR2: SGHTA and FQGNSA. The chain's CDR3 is CASSLGQGENQPQHF. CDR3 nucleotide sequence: TGTGCCAGCAGCTTAGGACAGGGTGAAAATCAGCCCCAGCATTTT.

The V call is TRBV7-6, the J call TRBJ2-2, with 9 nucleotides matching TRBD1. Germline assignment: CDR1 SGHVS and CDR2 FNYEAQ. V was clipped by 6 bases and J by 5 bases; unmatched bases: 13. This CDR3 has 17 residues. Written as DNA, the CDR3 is TGTGCCAGCAGTATACCCCGGACAGGGGAGAGGACCGGGGAGCTGTTTTTT. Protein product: CASSIPRTGERTGELFF.